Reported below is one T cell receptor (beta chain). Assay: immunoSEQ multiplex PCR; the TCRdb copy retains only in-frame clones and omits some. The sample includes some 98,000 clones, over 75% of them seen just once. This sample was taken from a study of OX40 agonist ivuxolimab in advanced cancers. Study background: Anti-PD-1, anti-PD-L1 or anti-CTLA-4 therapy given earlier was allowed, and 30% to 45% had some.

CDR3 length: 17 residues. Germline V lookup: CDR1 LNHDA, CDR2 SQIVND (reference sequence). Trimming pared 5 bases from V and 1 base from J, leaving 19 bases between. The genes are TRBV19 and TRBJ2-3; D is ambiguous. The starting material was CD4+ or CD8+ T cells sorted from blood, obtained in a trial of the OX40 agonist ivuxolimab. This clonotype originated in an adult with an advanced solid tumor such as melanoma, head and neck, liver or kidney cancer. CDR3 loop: CASSPGRLNVGTDTQYF. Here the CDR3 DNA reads TGTGCCAGTAGTCCCGGGCGGTTGAACGTTGGCACAGATACGCAGTATTTT.